The 22 T cell receptor beta chains below all came from one sample that was sequenced in a study of T cell repertoires in cytomegalovirus infection. A single record per CDR3 protein comes from TCRdb applying MiXCR to the reads. This sample yields hundreds of thousands of distinct CDR3 sequences, of which over 25% are seen a single time; 9.5% to 15% belongs to the top ten. Their recognized antigens are unknown. The starting material was cultured CD8+ T cells from PBMCs, obtained from culture after CMV antigen stimulation. The receptors shown here come from a human donor in good health (CMV status not recorded). Some clones in this sample may be carry-over from other donors' samples.

This clonotype was seen a handful of times. The chain carries TRBV11-2 and TRBJ2-5; no reliable D call. The germline CDR1 and CDR2 sequences are SGHAT and FQNNGV. The CDR3 covers 13 residues. Trimming removed 3 bases at V and 5 bases at J, with 10 bases between. CDR3 coding DNA: TGTGCCAGCAGCTTGGTCCCCCTGGAGACCCAGTACTTC. The encoded protein is CASSLVPLETQYF.

This clonotype occurred a few times. The chain links TRBV7-9 to TRBJ2-7; D assignment may be TRBD1 or TRBD2 (5 bases each). The CDR3 length is 12 residues. Between the trimmed V and J ends, which lost 4 bases and 9 bases, there was a span of 13 bases. From germline, CDR1 is SEHNR and CDR2 FQNEAQ (reference sequence). The CDR3, as DNA: TGTGCCAGCAGCTCACGGGACCTGGGGCAGTACTTC. The encoded protein is CASSSRDLGQYF.

The chain has TRBV15 and TRBJ2-1, with a tentative D call TRBD1 (6 bases). CDR1 LNHNV and CDR2 YYDKDF come from the germline V gene (reference sequence). Trimming removed 0 bases at V and 7 bases at J, with 16 bases between. CDR3 length equals 16 residues. The CDR3 coding sequence is TGTGCCACCAGCAGAGATCCCCAAGGGGGTGGGAATGAGCAGTTCTTC. Translated, it gives CATSRDPQGGGNEQFF. Filled out from reference TRBV15 and TRBJ2-1, the complete variable domain reads DAMVIQNPRYQVTQFGKPVTLSCSQTLNHNVMYWYQQKSSQAPKLLFHYYDKDFNNEADTPDNFQSRRPNTSFCFLDIRSPGLGDTAMYLCATSRDPQGGGNEQFFGPGTRLTVL.

This clonotype was observed at least ten times. The chain uses TRBV7-6 and TRBJ2-1; the D is unclear. CDR1 and CDR2 from the germline V gene are SGHVS and FNYEAQ. The ends were cut back, 0 bases at V and 0 bases at J, with 12 bases in the middle. The CDR3 contains 17 residues. The CDR3 here is CASSLATSPSSYNEQFF. CDR3 coding DNA: TGTGCCAGCAGCTTAGCTACCAGCCCTAGCTCCTACAATGAGCAGTTCTTC.

This chain uses TRBV7-9 with TRBJ2-3; D not resolved. This CDR3 region has 15 residues. The germline V and J ends were trimmed by 3 bases and 1 base, with 11 bases remaining between them. Per germline, CDR1 SEHNR and CDR2 FQNEAQ (reference sequence). The CDR3 is CASSFPERGTDTQYF. The DNA of the CDR3 is TGTGCCAGCAGCTTCCCAGAAAGGGGCACAGATACGCAGTATTTT. The whole variable domain, remainder taken from reference TRBV7-9 and TRBJ2-3, is DTGVSQNPRHKITKRGQNVTFRCDPISEHNRLYWYRQTLGQGPEFLTYFQNEAQLEKSRLLSDRFSAERPKGSFSTLEIQRTEQGDSAMYLCASSFPERGTDTQYFGPGTRLTVL.

The V call is TRBV4-3, the J call TRBJ1-2; TRBD1 matches at 7 bases. The CDR3 is made up of 16 amino acids. The ends lost 0 bases at V and 6 bases at J; junction bases unmatched: 10. Germline loops: CDR1 LGHNA, CDR2 YSLEER. The CDR3 loop is CASSQETDRPWDGYTF. The CDR3 coding sequence is TGCGCCAGCAGCCAAGAAACGGACAGGCCTTGGGATGGCTACACCTTC.

V and J are TRBV5-4 and TRBJ2-7; possibly TRBD1 for D (6 bases). This CDR3 has 11 amino acids. V was cut by 4 bases and J by 8 bases, with 10 bases left in between. From germline, CDR1 is SGHNT and CDR2 YYREEE (reference sequence). CDR3 DNA sequence: TGTGCCAGCAGCCTTGGACAGCAGCAGTACGTC. This encodes CASSLGQQQYV.

The rearrangement uses TRBV7-3 and TRBJ2-2; D not resolved. Trimming stripped 11 bases from V and 6 bases from J, with 1 base between. The CDR3 spans 8 residues. The germline V gene has CDR1 SGHTA and CDR2 FQGTGA. The CDR3 nucleotides read TGTGCCCCCGGGGAGCTGTTTTTT. Its translation: CAPGELFF.

The genes are TRBV5-1 and TRBJ2-3; TRBD2 matches 7 bases. Germline V gene lookup returns CDR1 SGHRS and CDR2 YFSETQ. The trim removed 4 bases at V and 3 bases at J, leaving 8 bases unmatched. This CDR3 contains 15 residues. The CDR3 bases are TGCGCCAGCAGCCCTTGGATTAGCGGGACAGATACGCAGTATTTT. It codes for CASSPWISGTDTQYF.

As for this clonotype: Mismatch with germline at one junction end may stem from a read error. The gene calls are TRBV7-8 and TRBJ2-1, with 7 bases lining up with TRBD2. This CDR3 spans 14 amino acids. CDR1 SGHVS and CDR2 FQNEAQ come from the germline V gene. The CDR3 DNA is TGTGTCAGCAGCGGGACGGACGGAAACAATGAGCAGTTCTTC. This sequence encodes CVSSGTDGNNEQFF. Full variable domain (remainder filled in from reference TRBV7-8 and TRBJ2-1): GAGVSQSPRYKVAKRGQDVALRCDPISGHVSLFWYQQALGQGPEFLTYFQNEAQLDKSGLPSDRFFAERPEGSVSTLKIQRTQQEDSAVYLCVSSGTDGNNEQFFGPGTRLTVL.

This clonotype was found many times. V is TRBV12-3 or TRBV12-4 and J is TRBJ1-6; D unclear. V dropped 3 bases and J dropped 10 bases, with 25 bases sitting between them. This CDR3 comprises 18 residues. CDR3 sequence reads: CASSFLGRSQDFPSPLHF. CDR3 DNA: TGTGCCAGCAGTTTTCTCGGGCGGTCCCAGGATTTTCCCTCACCCCTCCACTTT.

This clonotype was detected ten times or more. The V and J genes are TRBV7-2 and TRBJ1-2, with 8 bases matching TRBD1. Germline values: CDR1 SGHTA, CDR2 FQGNSA. The CDR3 is 13 residues long. With V trimmed by 5 bases and J by 6 bases, 5 bases remained unmatched. The CDR3 reads CASSRTGSDGYTF. CDR3 nucleotide sequence: TGTGCCAGCAGCAGGACAGGGAGCGATGGCTACACCTTC.

V and J are TRBV7-6 and TRBJ2-3, with D tentatively TRBD1 or TRBD2 (6 bases each). Germline V lookup: CDR1 SGHVS, CDR2 FNYEAQ. The V gene lost 3 bases and the J gene lost 6 bases, with 22 bases spanning the gap. The CDR3 sequence is 17 residues long. CDR3 bases: TGTGCCAGCAGCTTGGACGGAGGGGACAAGGGATGGGATACGCAGTATTTT. Amino acids: CASSLDGGDKGWDTQYF.

There are a few counts of this clonotype. The chain links TRBV10-1 to TRBJ2-7, with TRBD1 matching 9 bases. From germline, CDR1 is WNHNN and CDR2 SYGVQD (reference sequence). CDR3 length: 14 residues. The V gene end was trimmed by 6 bases and the J gene end by 5 bases; junction bases not matched to a gene: 8. The CDR3 bases are TGCGCCAGCAGAGACCCCGGGACAGGGAACGAGCAGTACTTC. Its translation: CASRDPGTGNEQYF.

This sequence joins TRBV12-3 or TRBV12-4 and TRBJ1-3, with unresolved D. Trimming shortened V by 8 bases and J by 0 bases, and 8 bases separated the two germline ends. This CDR3 region has 13 residues. The CDR3 loop reads CASGGFSGNTIYF. CDR3 nucleotides: TGTGCCAGCGGCGGGTTCTCTGGAAACACCATATATTTT.

V usage is TRBV19 and J usage is TRBJ1-5; D is perhaps TRBD1 (6 bases). The CDR3 is made up of 18 amino acids. V gave up 6 bases and J gave up 4 bases, with 25 bases separating them. CDR1 and CDR2 from the germline V gene are LNHDA and SQIVND (reference sequence). CDR3 sequence reads: CASSPEGHTFTPNQPQHF. CDR3 DNA sequence: TGTGCCAGTAGCCCGGAGGGACATACCTTTACCCCAAATCAGCCCCAGCATTTT.

V and J are TRBV19 and TRBJ1-1; 9 bases map to TRBD1. CDR3 size: 14 residues. The germline gives CDR1 LNHDA, CDR2 SQIVND (reference sequence). The junction had 5 bases not matched to a gene; V was cut back by 3 bases and J by 6 bases. CDR3 in amino acids: CASSIPGQGSEAFF. Written as DNA, the CDR3 is TGTGCCAGTAGTATTCCGGGACAGGGCTCTGAAGCTTTCTTT.

This clonotype showed up many times. The CDR3 loop reads CASSLAGGNTIYF. The CDR3 coding sequence is TGTGCCAGCAGCCTGGCTGGGGGAAACACCATATATTTT. The V gene is TRBV7-2, the J gene TRBJ1-3; D is uncertain. The germline CDR1 and CDR2 sequences are SGHTA and FQGNSA. Deletions cut 5 bases from V and 4 bases from J, with 9 bases between. The CDR3 runs 13 residues.

This clonotype turned up a few times. The chain joins TRBV10-3 to TRBJ1-1; TRBD1 aligns across 8 bases. J was trimmed by 10 bases and V by 1 base; bases with no gene match: 11. The CDR3 is made up of 15 amino acids. Germline V gene lookup returns CDR1 ENHRY and CDR2 SYGVKD. The chain's CDR3 is CAISELSGQDFRAFF. The CDR3 region has the DNA TGTGCCATCAGTGAGTTATCGGGACAGGACTTTCGAGCTTTCTTT.

This chain links TRBV6-5 with TRBJ2-2; 13 bases match TRBD2. V shed 0 bases, J shed 7 bases, and the junction held 14 bases outside the gene matches. The CDR3 length is 20 residues. Per the germline V gene, CDR1 is MNHEY and CDR2 is SVGAGI. CDR3 protein: CASSYSRTSGGGSLFGELFF. The CDR3 DNA reads TGTGCCAGCAGTTACTCGAGAACTAGCGGGGGGGGTTCTTTATTCGGGGAGCTGTTTTTT.

This clonotype was recorded a few times. The chain employs TRBV12-3 or TRBV12-4 and TRBJ2-7, with TRBD1 identical over 8 bases. The CDR3 spans 15 residues. The junction had 4 bases not matched to a gene; V was cut back by 0 bases and J by 3 bases. The CDR3 loop reads CASSLAGTGGYEQYF. Written as DNA, the CDR3 is TGTGCCAGCAGTTTAGCGGGGACAGGTGGCTACGAGCAGTACTTC.

This chain joins TRBV28 and TRBJ1-2; D not certain. V was shortened by 6 bases and J by 0 bases, with 14 bases between the two germline ends. Germline V gene lookup returns CDR1 MDHEN and CDR2 SYDVKM. The CDR3 length is 15 residues. CDR3 loop: CASSPGRNPNYGYTF. DNA of the CDR3: TGTGCCAGCAGCCCCGGGCGCAATCCTAACTATGGCTACACCTTC.